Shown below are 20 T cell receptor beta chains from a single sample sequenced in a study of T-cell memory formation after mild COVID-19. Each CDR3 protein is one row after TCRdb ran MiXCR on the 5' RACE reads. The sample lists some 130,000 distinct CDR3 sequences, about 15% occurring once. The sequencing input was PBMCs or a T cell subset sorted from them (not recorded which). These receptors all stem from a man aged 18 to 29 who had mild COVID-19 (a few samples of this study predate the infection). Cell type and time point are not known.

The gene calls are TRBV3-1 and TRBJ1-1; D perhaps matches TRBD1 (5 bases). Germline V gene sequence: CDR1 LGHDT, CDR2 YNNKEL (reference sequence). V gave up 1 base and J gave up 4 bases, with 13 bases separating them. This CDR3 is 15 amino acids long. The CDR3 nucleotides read TGTGCCAGCAGCCAAGCTGCGGGGGGGGGCACTGAAGCTTTCTTT. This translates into CASSQAAGGGTEAFF.

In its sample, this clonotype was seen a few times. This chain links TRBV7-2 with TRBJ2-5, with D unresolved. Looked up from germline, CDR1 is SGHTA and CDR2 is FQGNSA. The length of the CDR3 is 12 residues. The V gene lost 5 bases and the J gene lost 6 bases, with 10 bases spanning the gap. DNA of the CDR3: TGTGCCAGCAGCGCGACTGATCAGACCCAGTACTTC. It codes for CASSATDQTQYF. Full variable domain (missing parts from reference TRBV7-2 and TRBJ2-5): GAGVSQSPSNKVTEKGKDVELRCDPISGHTALYWYRQSLGQGLEFLIYFQGNSAPDKSGLPSDRFSAERTGGSVSTLTIQRTQQEDSAVYLCASSATDQTQYFGPGTRLLVL.

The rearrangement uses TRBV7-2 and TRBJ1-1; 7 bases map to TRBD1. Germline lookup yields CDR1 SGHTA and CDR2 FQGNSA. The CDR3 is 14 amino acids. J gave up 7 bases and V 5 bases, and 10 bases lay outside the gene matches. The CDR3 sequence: CASSPSSRTGEAFF. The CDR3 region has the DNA TGTGCCAGCAGCCCCTCAAGCCGGACAGGTGAAGCTTTCTTT.

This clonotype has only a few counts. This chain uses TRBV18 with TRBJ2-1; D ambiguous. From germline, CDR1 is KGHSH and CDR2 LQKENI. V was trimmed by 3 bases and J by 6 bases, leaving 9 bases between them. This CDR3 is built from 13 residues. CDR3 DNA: TGTGCCAGCTCACCGTTACGGAGCAATGAGCAGTTCTTC. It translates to CASSPLRSNEQFF.

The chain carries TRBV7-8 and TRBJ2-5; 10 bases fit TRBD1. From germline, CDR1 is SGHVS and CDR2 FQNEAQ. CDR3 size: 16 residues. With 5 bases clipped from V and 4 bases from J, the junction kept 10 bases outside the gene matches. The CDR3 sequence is CASSRRTGGEGETQYF. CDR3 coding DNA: TGTGCCAGCAGCCGGCGGACAGGGGGTGAGGGAGAGACCCAGTACTTC.

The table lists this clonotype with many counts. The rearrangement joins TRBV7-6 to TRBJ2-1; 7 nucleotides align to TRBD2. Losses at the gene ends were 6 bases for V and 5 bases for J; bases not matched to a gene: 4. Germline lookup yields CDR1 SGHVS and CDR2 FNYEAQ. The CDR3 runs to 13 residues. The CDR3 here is CASRGTKNNEQFF. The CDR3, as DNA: TGTGCCAGCAGGGGGACTAAAAACAATGAGCAGTTCTTC.

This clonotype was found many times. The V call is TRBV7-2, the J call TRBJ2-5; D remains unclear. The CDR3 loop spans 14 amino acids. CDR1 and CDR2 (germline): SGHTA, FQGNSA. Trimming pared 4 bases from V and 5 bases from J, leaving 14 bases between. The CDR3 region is CASSYRFGSETQYF. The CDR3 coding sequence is TGTGCCAGCAGCTACCGATTTGGGTCGGAGACCCAGTACTTC.

For the CDR3, the DNA is TGTGCCAGCAGCCTACAGGCAGAAGGGGTAAAACTGTTTTTT. Its translation: CASSLQAEGVKLFF. V usage is TRBV7-2 and J usage is TRBJ1-4, with a possible D match to TRBD1 (5 bases). Germline CDR1 and CDR2: SGHTA and FQGNSA. The germline V and J ends were trimmed by 5 bases and 10 bases, with 17 bases remaining between them. This CDR3 has 14 residues.

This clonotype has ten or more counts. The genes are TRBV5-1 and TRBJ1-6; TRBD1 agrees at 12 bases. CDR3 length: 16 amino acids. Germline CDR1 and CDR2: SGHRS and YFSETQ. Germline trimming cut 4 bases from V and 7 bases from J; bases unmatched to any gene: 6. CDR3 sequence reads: CASSVGQGAKNSPLHF. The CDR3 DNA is TGCGCCAGCAGCGTGGGACAGGGGGCCAAGAATTCACCCCTCCACTTT.

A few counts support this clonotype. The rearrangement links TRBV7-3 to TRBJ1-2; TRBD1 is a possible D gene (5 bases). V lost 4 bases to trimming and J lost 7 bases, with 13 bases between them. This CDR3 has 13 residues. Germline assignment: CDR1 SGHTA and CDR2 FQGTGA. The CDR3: CASSSQGLGGYTF. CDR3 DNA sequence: TGTGCCAGCAGCTCTCAGGGCCTGGGTGGCTACACCTTC.

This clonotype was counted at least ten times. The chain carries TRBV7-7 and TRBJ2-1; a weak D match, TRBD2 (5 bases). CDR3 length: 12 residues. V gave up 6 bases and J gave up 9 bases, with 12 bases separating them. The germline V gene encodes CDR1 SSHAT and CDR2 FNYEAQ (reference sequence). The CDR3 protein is CASSVDGGEQFF. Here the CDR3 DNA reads TGTGCCAGCAGTGTGGACGGAGGTGAGCAGTTCTTC.

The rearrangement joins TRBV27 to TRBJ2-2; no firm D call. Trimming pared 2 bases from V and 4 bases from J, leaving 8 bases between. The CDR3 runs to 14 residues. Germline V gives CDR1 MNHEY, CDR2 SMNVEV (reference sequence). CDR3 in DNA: TGTGCCAGCAGTTTACAGGCGCGCACCGGGGAGCTGTTTTTT. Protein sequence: CASSLQARTGELFF.

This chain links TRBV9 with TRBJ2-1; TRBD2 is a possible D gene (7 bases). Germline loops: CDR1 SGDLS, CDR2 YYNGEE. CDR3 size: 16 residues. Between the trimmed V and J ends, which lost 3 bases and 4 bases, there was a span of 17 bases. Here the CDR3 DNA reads TGTGCCAGCAGCGCGGTGACCGGGGGGCTTTACAATGAGCAGTTCTTC. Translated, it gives CASSAVTGGLYNEQFF. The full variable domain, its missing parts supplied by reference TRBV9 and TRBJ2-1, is DSGVTQTPKHLITATGQRVTLRCSPRSGDLSVYWYQQSLDQGLQFLIQYYNGEERAKGNILERFSAQQFPDLHSELNLSSLELGDSALYFCASSAVTGGLYNEQFFGPGTRLTVL.

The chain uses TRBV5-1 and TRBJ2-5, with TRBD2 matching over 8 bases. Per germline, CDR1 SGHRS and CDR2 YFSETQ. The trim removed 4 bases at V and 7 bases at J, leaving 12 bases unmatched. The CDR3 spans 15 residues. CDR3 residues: CASSPGDAGGATQYF. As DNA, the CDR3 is TGCGCCAGCAGCCCGGGTGACGCGGGAGGCGCGACCCAGTACTTC.

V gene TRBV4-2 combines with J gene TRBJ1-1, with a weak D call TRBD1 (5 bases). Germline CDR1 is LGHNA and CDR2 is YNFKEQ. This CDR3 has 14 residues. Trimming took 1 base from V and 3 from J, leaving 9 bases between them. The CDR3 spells CASSQVGADTEAFF. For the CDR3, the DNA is TGTGCCAGCAGCCAAGTCGGGGCAGACACTGAAGCTTTCTTT.

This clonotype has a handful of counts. The CDR3 nucleotides read TGCGCCAGCAGTAGGGACAGGGTCAACACTGAAGCTTTCTTT. Encoded protein: CASSRDRVNTEAFF. The chain uses TRBV5-1 and TRBJ1-1, with TRBD1 matching over 9 bases. The CDR3 has 14 amino acids. V was pared by 5 bases and J by 2 bases, with 4 bases of the junction left unmatched. Germline V CDR1 and CDR2: SGHRS, YFSETQ.

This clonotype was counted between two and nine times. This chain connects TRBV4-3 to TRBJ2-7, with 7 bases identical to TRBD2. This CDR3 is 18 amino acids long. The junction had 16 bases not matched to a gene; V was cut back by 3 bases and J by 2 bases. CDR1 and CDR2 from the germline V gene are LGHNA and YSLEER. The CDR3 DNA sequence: TGCGCCAGCAGCCACCAACTCGGGACTGCGGGGGAGCCCTACGAGCAGTACTTC. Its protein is CASSHQLGTAGEPYEQYF.

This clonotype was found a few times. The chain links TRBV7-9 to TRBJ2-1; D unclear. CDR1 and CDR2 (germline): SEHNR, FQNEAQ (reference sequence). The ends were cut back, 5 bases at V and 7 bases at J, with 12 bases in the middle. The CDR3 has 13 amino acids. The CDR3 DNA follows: TGTGCCAGCAGCGGGCTTGGCGAGAATGAGCAGTTCTTC. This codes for CASSGLGENEQFF.

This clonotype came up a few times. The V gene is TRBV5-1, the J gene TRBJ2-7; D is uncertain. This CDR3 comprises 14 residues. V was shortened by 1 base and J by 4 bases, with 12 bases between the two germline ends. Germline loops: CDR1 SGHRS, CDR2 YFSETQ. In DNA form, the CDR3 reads TGCGCCAGCAGCTTGTCCCCCTCCCGGTACGAGCAGTACGTC. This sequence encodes CASSLSPSRYEQYV.

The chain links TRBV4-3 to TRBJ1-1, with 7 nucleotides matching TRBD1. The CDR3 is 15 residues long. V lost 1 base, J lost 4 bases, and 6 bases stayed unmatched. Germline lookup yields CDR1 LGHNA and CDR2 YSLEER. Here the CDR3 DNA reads TGCGCCAGCAGCCAAGCAGGGGGTCGGGCCACTGAAGCTTTCTTT. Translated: CASSQAGGRATEAFF.